This entry lists 16 T cell receptor beta chains sequenced from one sample in a study of blood T cell repertoires in COVID-19. TCRdb's copy holds only in-frame clones and misses some; the assay was immunoSEQ multiplex PCR. The sample consists of tens of thousands of clones, 70% to 90% of them appearing once. The sequenced sample was peripheral blood. Source of these receptors: a man aged 65 to 79 with acute or convalescent COVID-19.

The chain employs TRBV12-3 or TRBV12-4 and TRBJ2-3; 9 bases map to TRBD2. V lost 10 bases to trimming and J lost 1 base; unmatched junction nucleotides: 3. This CDR3 region has 13 residues. Written as DNA, the CDR3 is TGTGCCACTATAGCGGGAGGCACAGATACGCAGTATTTT. As protein: CATIAGGTDTQYF.

The V call is TRBV20-1, the J call TRBJ2-1; D uncertain. V was trimmed by 5 bases and J by 5 bases, leaving 13 bases between them. The CDR3 runs 13 residues. Germline CDR1 reads DFQATT; CDR2 reads SNEGSKA (reference sequence). CDR3 nucleotides: TGCAGTGCTGGTGGGTCTCTAAACAATGAGCAGTTCTTC. It translates to CSAGGSLNNEQFF.

The chain recombines TRBV10-3 with TRBJ2-1; TRBD2 aligns across 11 bases. Germline CDR1 ENHRY, CDR2 SYGVKD. The ends lost 6 bases at V and 12 bases at J; junction bases unmatched: 13. The CDR3 has 15 amino acids. For the CDR3, the DNA is TGTGCCATCAGCTCCCTAGCGGGAGGCCCCAGGGGGCAGTTCTTC. Translation: CAISSLAGGPRGQFF.

The chain has TRBV9 and TRBJ2-7; 9 bases match TRBD2. Germline CDR1 reads SGDLS; CDR2 reads YYNGEE. Losses at the gene ends were 0 bases for V and 5 bases for J; bases not matched to a gene: 6. The CDR3 contains 15 residues. CDR3 amino acids: CASSVGLADRNEQYF. CDR3 coding DNA: TGTGCCAGCAGCGTAGGACTAGCGGACCGTAACGAGCAGTACTTC.

The chain uses TRBV29-1 and TRBJ1-2; TRBD1 aligns across 7 bases. V dropped 4 bases and J dropped 4; count of bases not matched to a gene: 3. Germline CDR1 and CDR2: SQVTM and ANQGSEA. The CDR3 totals 12 residues. The CDR3 bases are TGCAGCGTTGGCAGGGGGACCTATGGCTACACCTTC. It specifies CSVGRGTYGYTF.

This clone was observed a handful of times. The chain couples TRBV7-9 to TRBJ2-3, with 9 bases lining up with TRBD1. The V segment lost 5 bases and the J segment 1 base; nucleotides outside the gene matches: 4. CDR1 SEHNR and CDR2 FQNEAQ come from the germline V gene (reference sequence). The CDR3 length is 15 residues. CDR3 residues: CASSPRTGGTDTQYF. In DNA form, the CDR3 reads TGTGCCAGCAGCCCCAGGACAGGGGGCACAGATACGCAGTATTTT.

This clone was seen a single time. The CDR3: CASSQDWSGELFF. CDR3 in DNA: TGTGCCAGCAGCCAAGACTGGTCCGGGGAGCTGTTTTTT. The chain combines TRBV6-2 or TRBV6-3 with TRBJ2-2; D unresolved. V was pared by 6 bases and J by 6 bases, with 11 bases between. CDR3 length: 13 amino acids. Per the germline V gene, CDR1 is MNHEY and CDR2 is SVGEGT.

The J gene is TRBJ2-7, the V gene TRBV7-2, with TRBD1 matching 9 bases. CDR1 is SGHTA, CDR2 FQGNSA, per germline. The V gene end was trimmed by 1 base and the J gene end by 6 bases; junction bases not matched to a gene: 4. CDR3 length equals 14 residues. The CDR3 spells CASSLGGTGSEQYF. The CDR3 bases are TGTGCCAGCAGCTTAGGGGGGACAGGGAGCGAGCAGTACTTC.

The chain employs TRBV19 and TRBJ2-7, with TRBD2 as a possible D gene (6 bases). Trimming took off 3 bases at V and 2 bases at J, with 14 bases between the two ends. The CDR3 consists of 15 residues. CDR1 and CDR2 (germline): LNHDA, SQIVND (reference sequence). The CDR3 bases are TGTGCCAGTAGTATTACTGGGCTAGCGCCCTACGAGCAGTACTTC. This codes for CASSITGLAPYEQYF.

The chain couples TRBV18 to TRBJ2-1, with TRBD2 matching over 12 bases. V shed 6 bases, J shed 8 bases, and the junction held 5 bases outside the gene matches. The CDR3 length is 14 residues. CDR1 and CDR2 from the germline V gene are KGHSH and LQKENI. The CDR3 nucleotides are TGTGCCAGCTCCCTAGCGGGGGGGCTCGATGAGCAGTTCTTC. Protein product: CASSLAGGLDEQFF.

This rearrangement joins TRBV6-5 to TRBJ1-2; 9 positions agree with TRBD1. Germline V gene data show CDR1 as MNHEY and CDR2 as SVGAGI. This CDR3 is built from 14 residues. J gave up 4 bases and V 5 bases, and 5 bases lay outside the gene matches. The CDR3 DNA sequence: TGTGCCAGCAGTCGGGGACAGGGTTCCTATGGCTACACCTTC. Amino acid sequence: CASSRGQGSYGYTF.

This clone occurred once. The gene calls are TRBV2 and TRBJ1-1, with TRBD1 matching 7 bases. CDR3 length equals 13 residues. With 10 bases clipped from V and 8 bases from J, the junction kept 13 bases outside the gene matches. The germline V gene encodes CDR1 SNHLY and CDR2 FYNNEI. CDR3 DNA sequence: TGTGCCACCTTCGACAGGGTAGTACGAGAAGCTTTCTTT. Translated: CATFDRVVREAFF.

The chain has TRBV3-1 (or the pseudogene TRBV3-2) and TRBJ1-2; D remains ambiguous. V lost 2 bases and J lost 1, with 8 bases in between. CDR3 length equals 14 residues. Germline assignment: CDR1 LGHDT and CDR2 YNNKEL (reference sequence). The CDR3 spells CASSQQGVNYGYTF. The DNA of the CDR3 is TGTGCCAGCAGCCAACAAGGAGTTAACTATGGCTACACCTTC.

The chain recombines TRBV2 with TRBJ1-2; D gene uncertain. Germline loops: CDR1 SNHLY, CDR2 FYNNEI. Trimming left V 7 bases short and J 4 bases short, with 16 bases between. CDR3 size: 14 residues. CDR3 amino acids: CASTIVGLTYGYTF. In DNA, the CDR3 is TGTGCCAGCACTATCGTCGGACTTACCTATGGCTACACCTTC.

The gene calls are TRBV11-1 and TRBJ2-1; 8 nucleotides align to TRBD2. Trimming removed 5 bases from V and 9 bases from J; junction bases left unmatched: 12. The CDR3 is 15 residues long. Germline assignment: CDR1 SGHAT and CDR2 FQDESV (reference sequence). CDR3 region: CASSPVVAGLGEQFF. The CDR3 DNA reads TGTGCCAGCAGCCCGGTGGTAGCGGGGCTGGGTGAGCAGTTCTTC.

The chain carries TRBV9 and TRBJ1-2; TRBD1 agrees at 7 bases. The length of the CDR3 is 15 residues. Germline V lookup: CDR1 SGDLS, CDR2 YYNGEE. J was trimmed by 4 bases and V by 4 bases; bases with no gene match: 10. The CDR3 bases are TGTGCCAGCAGCTCCCAGACAGGGTACGGCTATGGCTACACCTTC. Translation gives CASSSQTGYGYGYTF.